Here is one T cell receptor (beta chain) with its context. The sample comes from a study of blood T cell repertoires in COVID-19. The repertoire was sequenced with immunoSEQ multiplex PCR; TCRdb's copy has only in-frame clones and lacks some. The sample contains approximately 400,000 clones, roughly 90% of which appear only once. CDR1 and CDR2 from the germline V gene are MNHNY and SVGAGI (reference sequence). Trimming left V 5 bases short and J 4 bases short, with 14 bases between. CDR3 size: 14 residues. Source material: peripheral blood. This sequence originates from a man between 40 and 49 years old with acute or convalescent COVID-19. The genes are TRBV6-6 and TRBJ1-2; tentative D call: TRBD1 (6 bases). The CDR3: CASSRTDSAYGYTF. The CDR3, as DNA: TGTGCCAGCAGTCGGACAGACTCGGCCTATGGCTACACCTTC.